The 17 T cell receptor beta chains below were found in one sample sequenced in a study of shared clonotypes between healthy human individuals. The protocol was immunoSEQ multiplex PCR, while the TCRdb copy is restricted to in-frame clones and leaves out a portion. The table has around 83,000 clones, over 55% seen once. Sequencing input: memory CD8+ T cells sorted from blood. As to subset: CD45RO+ cells pooled with CCR7-negative TemRA cells. Receptors originate from a man under 40 in good health.

This clone was picked up a small number of times. The J gene is TRBJ2-7, the V gene TRBV4-1; 9 bases agree with TRBD2. Looked up from germline, CDR1 is MGHRA and CDR2 is YSYEKL. This CDR3 has 15 amino acids. V dropped 3 bases and J dropped 7; count of bases not matched to a gene: 10. CDR3 sequence reads: CASSHDSGSGREQYF. CDR3 in DNA: TGCGCCAGCAGCCATGATAGCGGGAGCGGGAGGGAGCAGTACTTC.

The V gene is TRBV6-1, the J gene TRBJ2-2; a possible D gene is TRBD1 (5 bases). V lost 5 bases and J lost 3, with 13 bases in between. The CDR3 has 15 residues. Germline-derived CDR1 and CDR2 are MNHNS and SASEGT. CDR3 bases: TGTGCCAGCAGTTCGGCAGGGCCGGACACCGGGGAGCTGTTTTTT. It codes for CASSSAGPDTGELFF.

J is TRBJ2-5 and V is TRBV11-1, with 7 bases that match TRBD1. After removal of 1 base from V and 4 bases from J, the junction contained 3 bases not matched to a gene. Germline V gene sequence: CDR1 SGHAT, CDR2 FQDESV (reference sequence). The CDR3 consists of 14 residues. CDR3 nucleotide sequence: TGTGCCAGCAGCTTAGGACAGGGAATAGAGACCCAGTACTTC. Its translation is CASSLGQGIETQYF. The full variable domain, in which reference TRBV11-1 and TRBJ2-5 provide the parts outside the CDR3, is EAEVAQSPRYKITEKSQAVAFWCDPISGHATLYWYRQILGQGPELLVQFQDESVVDDSQLPKDRFSAERLKGVDSTLKIQPAELGDSAMYLCASSLGQGIETQYFGPGTRLLVL.

This clone came up many times. The V gene is TRBV27, the J gene TRBJ1-2, with D unclear. CDR1 and CDR2 (germline): MNHEY, SMNVEV (reference sequence). V was cut by 2 bases and J by 2 bases, with 9 bases left in between. CDR3 length: 14 residues. The CDR3 DNA reads TGTGCCAGCAGTTTAGTAGTGGGGAACTATGGCTACACCTTC. Translating gives CASSLVVGNYGYTF.

This chain uses TRBV5-5 with TRBJ1-3; perhaps TRBD1 as D (6 bases). The germline V gene has CDR1 SGHKS and CDR2 YYEKEE (reference sequence). Trimming removed 2 bases at V and 4 bases at J, with 10 bases between. The length of the CDR3 is 14 residues. The CDR3 DNA sequence: TGTGCCAGCAGCTTTACAGGGCTCGGAAACACCATATATTTT. As protein: CASSFTGLGNTIYF.

The chain joins TRBV13 to TRBJ1-2; D ambiguous. The CDR3 runs to 15 residues. Germline lookup yields CDR1 PRHDT and CDR2 FYEKMQ (reference sequence). Trimming pared 4 bases from V and 4 bases from J, leaving 16 bases between. CDR3 DNA: TGTGCCAGCAGCTCGCCGGGCCACACTACCTATGGCTACACCTTC. Translation gives CASSSPGHTTYGYTF.

This chain links TRBV7-9 with TRBJ2-5, with TRBD1 matching over 8 bases. The CDR3 totals 14 residues. The germline V gene has CDR1 SEHNR and CDR2 FQNEAQ (reference sequence). Trimming at V came to 3 bases and at J to 5 bases, leaving 5 bases not matched to a gene. The CDR3: CASSLTGASETQYF. CDR3 in DNA: TGTGCCAGCAGCTTGACAGGGGCGAGTGAGACCCAGTACTTC.

This chain links TRBV5-4 with TRBJ2-7; D not resolved. The CDR3 length is 13 residues. Germline lookup yields CDR1 SGHNT and CDR2 YYREEE (reference sequence). V was clipped by 4 bases and J by 3 bases, with 11 bases between them. CDR3 amino acids: CASSPSWGYEQYF. In nucleotides, the CDR3 is TGTGCCAGCAGCCCGAGCTGGGGCTACGAGCAGTACTTC.

The rearrangement uses TRBV20-1 and TRBJ2-1; D gene unclear. V was cut by 5 bases and J by 6 bases, with 8 bases left in between. CDR3 length: 11 residues. Germline V gene sequence: CDR1 DFQATT, CDR2 SNEGSKA (reference sequence). CDR3 sequence reads: CSADWSNEQFF. The CDR3 coding sequence is TGCAGTGCTGACTGGTCCAATGAGCAGTTCTTC.

This chain links TRBV25-1 with TRBJ1-2, with D possibly matching TRBD1 (5 bases). The V gene's germline CDR1 is MGHDK and CDR2 SYGVNS. This CDR3 comprises 16 residues. Between the trimmed V and J ends, which lost 2 bases and 2 bases, there was a span of 15 bases. The CDR3 here is CASSEGMAGGNYGYTF. CDR3 in DNA: TGTGCCAGCAGTGAAGGAATGGCCGGGGGGAACTATGGCTACACCTTC.

A few counts support this clone. This rearrangement joins TRBV27 to TRBJ1-1; D not certain. Per the germline V gene, CDR1 is MNHEY and CDR2 is SMNVEV (reference sequence). The CDR3 has 13 residues. The germline V and J ends were trimmed by 5 bases and 3 bases, with 10 bases remaining between them. The CDR3 region is CASSVALHTEAFF. The CDR3 DNA reads TGTGCCAGCAGTGTAGCCTTGCACACTGAAGCTTTCTTT.

The J gene is TRBJ2-2, the V gene TRBV6-4; D not resolved. This CDR3 region has 12 residues. V was cut by 6 bases and J by 4 bases, with 6 bases left in between. The germline V gene has CDR1 MRHNA and CDR2 SNTAGT. CDR3 protein: CASRSLTGELFF. The CDR3 nucleotides read TGTGCCAGCAGGAGTCTCACCGGGGAGCTGTTTTTT.

This rearrangement joins TRBV5-4 to TRBJ2-5; TRBD2 matches at 11 bases. CDR3 length: 14 amino acids. The V gene's germline CDR1 is SGHNT and CDR2 YYREEE (reference sequence). J lost 3 bases, V lost 5 bases, and 3 bases had no gene match. CDR3 sequence reads: CASSYSGREETQYF. CDR3 coding DNA: TGTGCCAGCAGTTATAGCGGGAGGGAAGAGACCCAGTACTTC.

There are a few counts of this clone. The V and J genes are TRBV5-4 and TRBJ2-5, with D perhaps matching TRBD2 (6 bases). Trimming took 4 bases from V and 0 from J, leaving 13 bases between them. This CDR3 contains 15 residues. Germline V gene lookup returns CDR1 SGHNT and CDR2 YYREEE (reference sequence). The CDR3 DNA reads TGTGCCAGCAGCGGAGGACTAACCAACCAAGAGACCCAGTACTTC. Protein product: CASSGGLTNQETQYF.

The rearrangement joins TRBV6-6 to TRBJ2-1, with TRBD2 matching over 9 bases. Per germline, CDR1 MNHNY and CDR2 SVGAGI (reference sequence). This CDR3 is 16 amino acids long. Trimming took 2 bases from V and 7 from J; bases not matched to a gene: 9. The CDR3 reads CASSYTGTSNFNEQFF. As DNA, the CDR3 is TGTGCCAGCAGTTACACCGGGACTAGCAACTTTAATGAGCAGTTCTTC.

CDR3 nucleotides: TGCAGCGTTGCAGGACTAGCGGGATTCGACGAGCAGTACTTC. Encoded protein: CSVAGLAGFDEQYF. The chain links TRBV29-1 to TRBJ2-7; 12 bases align to TRBD2. CDR3 length: 14 residues. V was pared by 4 bases and J by 5 bases, with 6 bases of the junction left unmatched. Germline V gene sequence: CDR1 SQVTM, CDR2 ANQGSEA.

This rearrangement joins TRBV11-2 to TRBJ2-7, with unresolved D. Looked up from germline, CDR1 is SGHAT and CDR2 is FQNNGV. The CDR3 consists of 15 residues. Trimming left V 5 bases short and J 0 bases short, with 14 bases between. The CDR3 loop reads CASSLKRELSYEQYF. Written as DNA, the CDR3 is TGTGCCAGCAGCCTCAAGCGCGAACTCTCCTACGAGCAGTACTTC.